These T cell receptor beta chains were read from a single sample in a study of blood T cell repertoires in COVID-19. Using immunoSEQ multiplex PCR, the repertoire was profiled, and TCRdb retains in-frame clones only, with some absent. The data hold roughly 250,000 clones, with 70% to 90% observed a single time. Sequenced material: PBMCs or T cells enriched from blood (not recorded which). These receptors were obtained from a woman under 40 who had recovered from COVID-19. CDR3s include the opening cysteine and the closing phenylalanine or tryptophan. A D gene is named only where the DNA matches it firmly. Size values are once, few and many counts, or a class for expanded clones, and some rows have none.

>.|.|TRBV3-1/TRBV3-2|TRBJ2-2
TGTGCCAGCAGCCAAGGGCAGAGGATCGGGGAGCTGTTTTTT
CASSQGQRIGELFF
>TRBD1|.|TRBV7-9|TRBJ2-1
TGTGCCAGCAGCTCGGGACAGGGGTTGGTAAATGAGCAGTTCTTC
CASSSGQGLVNEQFF
>TRBD2|.|TRBV7-3|TRBJ2-1
TGTGCCAGCAGCCAAACTAGCGGGAGGGCCGGTGAGCAGTTCTTC
CASSQTSGRAGEQFF
>.|.|TRBV19|TRBJ2-1
TGTGCCAGTATTCCATCGGGCTCCTACAATGAGCAGTTCTTC
CASIPSGSYNEQFF
>.|.|TRBV4-2|TRBJ1-6
TGTGCCAGCAGCCAACTACTCCTCCACTTT
CASSQLLLHF
>TRBD1|many|TRBV29-1|TRBJ1-5
TGCAGCGTTGAGAGCAGGGGGTCCCAGCATTTT
CSVESRGSQHF
>.|.|TRBV13|TRBJ1-1
TGTGCCAGCAGCTTAGGGGGGCTCAACCTGAACACTGAAGCTTTCTTT
CASSLGGLNLNTEAFF
>TRBD1|.|TRBV4-2|TRBJ2-7
TGTGCCAGCAGCCAAGCCGGGGACAGGCACTACGAGCAGTACTTC
CASSQAGDRHYEQYF
>TRBD2|.|TRBV13|TRBJ2-1
TGTGCCAGCAGCGGGACTACAGAAAACAATGAGCAGTTCTTC
CASSGTTENNEQFF
>TRBD1|.|TRBV6-5|TRBJ1-1
TGTGCCAGCAGCCCGGGACAGCCGAACACTGAAGCTTTCTTT
CASSPGQPNTEAFF
>.|.|TRBV5-1|TRBJ2-3
TGCGCCAGCAGGGACTCACAAGGCCCAGATACGCAGTATTTT
CASRDSQGPDTQYF
>.|.|TRBV28|TRBJ2-1
TGTGCCAGCTACTCCAGGGAACCGGGCTCCTACAATGAGCAGTTCTTC
CASYSREPGSYNEQFF
>.|once|TRBV14|TRBJ2-1
TGTGCCAGCAGCCAAGTAGGAGGGGGCATTTACAATGAGCAGTTCTTC
CASSQVGGGIYNEQFF
>.|.|TRBV6-2/TRBV6-3|TRBJ2-7
TGTGCCAGCAGTTATTCCGATCCGGGCGAGCAGTACTTC
CASSYSDPGEQYF
>.|few|TRBV10-1|TRBJ2-3
TGCGCCAGCAGTGACCATGACAGCTCCACAGATACGCAGTATTTT
CASSDHDSSTDTQYF
>TRBD1|.|TRBV29-1|TRBJ1-1
TGCAGCGCTGGGACAGGGAGGGCTGAAGCTTTCTTT
CSAGTGRAEAFF
>TRBD1|.|TRBV11-3|TRBJ2-7
TGTGCCAGCAGCTTAGGGACAGGAGAAGAGGACGCTACCTACGAGCAGTACTTC
CASSLGTGEEDATYEQYF
>.|.|TRBV5-6|TRBJ2-1
TGTGCCAGCAGCTCTCAGTTTAAACAACGAGGGCAGTTCTTC
CASSSQFKQRGQFF
>TRBD1|.|TRBV19|TRBJ1-2
TGTGCCAGTAAGGGGGGACAGAGCAGTTATGGCTACACCTTC
CASKGGQSSYGYTF
>.|.|TRBV3-1/TRBV3-2|TRBJ2-3
TGTGCCAGCAGCCAAAAGCTTTCAACAGATACGCAGTATTTT
CASSQKLSTDTQYF
>.|.|TRBV11-2|TRBJ2-7
TGTGCCAGCAGCTTAGGACCAGGGGCTTCCTACGAGCAGTACTTC
CASSLGPGASYEQYF
>.|.|TRBV15|TRBJ1-1
TGTGCCACCAGCAGTACTACAGGGCGCGGGCCTCCTGAAGCTTTCTTT
CATSSTTGRGPPEAFF
>.|.|TRBV5-6|TRBJ1-4
TGTGCCAGCAGCTTGTCCCCGACAGACTTTAATGAAAAACTGTTTTTT
CASSLSPTDFNEKLFF
>.|.|TRBV7-8|TRBJ1-2
TGTGCCAGCAGCCTAGGGTGGGAGCGGGGCTACACCTTC
CASSLGWERGYTF
>TRBD1|.|TRBV13|TRBJ1-4
TGTGCCAGCAGCCCCCGGACAGGGTATAATGAAAAACTGTTTTTT
CASSPRTGYNEKLFF
>.|.|TRBV5-6|TRBJ1-5
TGTGCCAGCAGCCAATCGACAGGCCAGCCCCAGCATTTT
CASSQSTGQPQHF
>TRBD2|.|TRBV7-2|TRBJ2-7
TGTGCCAGCAATTCTGGGCTAGCGGGTTACGAGCAGTACTTC
CASNSGLAGYEQYF
>.|.|TRBV5-8|TRBJ1-2
TGTGCCAGCAGCTTGGTCCGGGCGGGGAATGGCTACACCTTC
CASSLVRAGNGYTF
>.|few|TRBV5-6|TRBJ2-7
TGTGCCAGCAGCTTAGTGGGGAACAGGGCCGGTTCCTACGAGCAGTACTTC
CASSLVGNRAGSYEQYF
>TRBD1|.|TRBV18|TRBJ1-4
TGTGCCAGCTCACTACGGACAGGGGATGAAAAACTGTTTTTT
CASSLRTGDEKLFF
>.|.|TRBV5-1|TRBJ1-4
TGCGCCAGCAGCTTGAGGCCCACACAGGACGAAAAACTGTTTTTT
CASSLRPTQDEKLFF
>.|.|TRBV5-8|TRBJ2-2
TGTGCCAGCGGTCACAGGGATGGCACCGGGGAGCTGTTTTTT
CASGHRDGTGELFF
>TRBD2|.|TRBV9|TRBJ2-7
TGTGCCAGCAGTATAGCGGGAGGGGCGTACGAGCAGTACTTC
CASSIAGGAYEQYF
>.|.|TRBV5-5|TRBJ1-4
TGTGCCAGCAGCTTGGCGGTGACCTCGTCACGGACTTGGCTTTTT
CASSLAVTSSRTWLF
>.|.|TRBV11-2|TRBJ2-5
TGTGCCAGCAGCTTATTGGGCGAGACCCAGTACTTC
CASSLLGETQYF
>.|once|TRBV27|TRBJ1-6
TGTGCCAGCAGTCAAGAGGTTGTTAATTCACCCCTCCACTTT
CASSQEVVNSPLHF
>.|.|TRBV18|TRBJ2-1
TGTGCCAGCTCACCACGGCAGGGGCCTTACAATGAGCAGTTCTTC
CASSPRQGPYNEQFF